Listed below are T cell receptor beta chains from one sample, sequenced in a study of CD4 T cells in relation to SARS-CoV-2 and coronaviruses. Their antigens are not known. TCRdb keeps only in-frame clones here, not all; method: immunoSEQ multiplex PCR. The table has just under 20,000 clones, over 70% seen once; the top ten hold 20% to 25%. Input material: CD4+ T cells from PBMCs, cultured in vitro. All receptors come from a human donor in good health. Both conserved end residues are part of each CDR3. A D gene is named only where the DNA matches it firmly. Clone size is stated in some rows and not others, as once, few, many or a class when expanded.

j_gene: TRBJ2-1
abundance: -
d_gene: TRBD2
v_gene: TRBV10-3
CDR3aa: CAAQTPSGGAEQFF
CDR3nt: TGTGCCGCCCAAACGCCTAGCGGTGGTGCTGAGCAGTTCTTC

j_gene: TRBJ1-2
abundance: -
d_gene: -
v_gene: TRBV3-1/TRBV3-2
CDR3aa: CASSRLAGDYGYTF
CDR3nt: TGTGCCAGCAGCCGCCTGGCGGGGGACTATGGCTACACCTTC

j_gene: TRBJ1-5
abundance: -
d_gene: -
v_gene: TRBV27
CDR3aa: CASSSRGGRDQPQHF
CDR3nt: TGTGCCAGCAGTTCCAGGGGTGGAAGGGATCAGCCCCAGCATTTT

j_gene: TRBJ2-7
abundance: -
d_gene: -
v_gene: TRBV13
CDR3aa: CASSLGQGLYEQYF
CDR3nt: TGTGCCAGCAGCTTAGGGCAGGGCCTCTACGAGCAGTACTTC

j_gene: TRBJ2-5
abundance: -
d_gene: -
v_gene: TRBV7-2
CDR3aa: CASSSQGGYGTQYF
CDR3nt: TGTGCCAGCAGCTCACAGGGTGGGTACGGAACCCAGTACTTC

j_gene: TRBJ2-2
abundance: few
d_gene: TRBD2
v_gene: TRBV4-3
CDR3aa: CASSRGTSGGAGGELFF
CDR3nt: TGCGCCAGCAGCCGCGGGACTAGCGGGGGGGCGGGCGGGGAGCTGTTTTTT

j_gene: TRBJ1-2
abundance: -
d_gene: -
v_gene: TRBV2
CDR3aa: CASSMTENYGYTF
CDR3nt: TGTGCCAGCAGTATGACAGAGAACTATGGCTACACCTTC

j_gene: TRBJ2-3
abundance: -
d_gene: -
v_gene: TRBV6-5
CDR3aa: CASSYGDTQYF
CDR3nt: TGTGCCAGCAGTTACGGAGATACGCAGTATTTT

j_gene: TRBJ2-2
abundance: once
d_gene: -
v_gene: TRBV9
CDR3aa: CASSVRGTDNTGELFF
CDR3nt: TGTGCCAGCAGCGTTCGCGGGACAGACAACACCGGGGAGCTGTTTTTT

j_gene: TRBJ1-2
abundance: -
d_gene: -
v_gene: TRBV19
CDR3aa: CASSMGAHNYGYTF
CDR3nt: TGTGCCAGTAGTATGGGGGCGCACAACTATGGCTACACCTTC

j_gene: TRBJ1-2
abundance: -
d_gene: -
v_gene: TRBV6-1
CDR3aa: CASSESYGDTGGGYTF
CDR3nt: TGTGCCAGCAGTGAATCGTACGGGGACACGGGAGGCGGCTACACCTTC

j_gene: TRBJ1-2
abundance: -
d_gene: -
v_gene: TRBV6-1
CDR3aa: CASSESVQGVFGYTF
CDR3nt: TGTGCCAGCAGTGAATCGGTACAGGGTGTGTTTGGCTACACCTTC

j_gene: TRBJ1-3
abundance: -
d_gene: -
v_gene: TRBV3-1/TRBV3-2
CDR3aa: CASSAGTRNTIYF
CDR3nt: TGTGCCAGCAGTGCGGGAACCCGAAACACCATATATTTT

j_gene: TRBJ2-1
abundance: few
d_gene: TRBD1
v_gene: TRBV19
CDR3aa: CASRESGTGGYNEQFF
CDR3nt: TGTGCCAGTAGAGAATCCGGGACAGGGGGATACAATGAGCAGTTCTTC

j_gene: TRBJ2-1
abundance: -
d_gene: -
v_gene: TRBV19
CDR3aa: CASSAPWESYNEQFF
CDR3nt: TGTGCCAGTAGTGCCCCCTGGGAATCCTACAATGAGCAGTTCTTC

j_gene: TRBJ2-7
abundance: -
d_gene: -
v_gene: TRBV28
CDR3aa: CASATGGPTYEQYF
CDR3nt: TGTGCCAGCGCCACGGGGGGCCCAACCTACGAGCAGTACTTC

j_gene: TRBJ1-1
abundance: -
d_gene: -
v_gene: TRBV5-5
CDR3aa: CASSGGARGDTEAFF
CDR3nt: TGTGCCAGCAGCGGGGGGGCCAGGGGTGACACTGAAGCTTTCTTT

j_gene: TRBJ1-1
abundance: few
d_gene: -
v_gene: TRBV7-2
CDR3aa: CASSSNPLGVSEAFF
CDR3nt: TGTGCCAGCAGCTCCAACCCTTTGGGGGTTTCTGAAGCTTTCTTT

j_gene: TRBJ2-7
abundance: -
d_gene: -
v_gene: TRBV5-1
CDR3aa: CASSLERIREQYF
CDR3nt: TGCGCCAGCAGCTTAGAACGGATCCGGGAGCAGTACTTC

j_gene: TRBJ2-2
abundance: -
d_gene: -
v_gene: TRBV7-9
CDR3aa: CASTDTGELFF
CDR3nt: TGTGCCAGCACCGACACCGGGGAGCTGTTTTTT

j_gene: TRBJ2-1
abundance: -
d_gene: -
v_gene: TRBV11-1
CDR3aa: CASSSSRGRSYNEQFF
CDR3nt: TGTGCCAGCAGCTCCTCAAGGGGGAGGTCCTACAATGAGCAGTTCTTC

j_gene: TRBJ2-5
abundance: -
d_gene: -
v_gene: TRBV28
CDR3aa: CASSLGGSVTQYF
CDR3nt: TGTGCCAGCAGTTTGGGGGGCAGTGTGACCCAGTACTTC

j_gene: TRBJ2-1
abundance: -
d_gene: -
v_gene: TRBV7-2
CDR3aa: CASSLTGGVSEQFF
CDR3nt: TGTGCCAGCAGCTTAACAGGGGGGGTGTCGGAGCAGTTCTTC

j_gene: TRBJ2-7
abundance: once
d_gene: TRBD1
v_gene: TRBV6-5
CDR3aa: CATAGGRNEQYF
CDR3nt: TGTGCCACCGCAGGGGGCCGGAACGAGCAGTACTTC

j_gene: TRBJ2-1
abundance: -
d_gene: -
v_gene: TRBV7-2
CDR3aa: CATGPEGGGEQFF
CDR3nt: TGTGCCACCGGACCGGAGGGCGGCGGTGAGCAGTTCTTC

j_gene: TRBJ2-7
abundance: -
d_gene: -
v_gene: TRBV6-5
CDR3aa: CASTTPRRVYEQYF
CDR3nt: TGTGCCAGCACTACGCCTAGAAGGGTCTACGAGCAGTACTTC

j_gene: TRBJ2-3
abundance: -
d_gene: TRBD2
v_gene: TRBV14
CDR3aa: CASSPRRLAGDTDTQYF
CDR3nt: TGTGCCAGCAGCCCCCGGAGACTAGCGGGGGACACAGATACGCAGTATTTT

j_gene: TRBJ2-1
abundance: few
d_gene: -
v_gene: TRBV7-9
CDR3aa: CASSTGLAADEQFF
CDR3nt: TGTGCCAGCAGCACGGGGTTAGCGGCGGATGAGCAGTTCTTC

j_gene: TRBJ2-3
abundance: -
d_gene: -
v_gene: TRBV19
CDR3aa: CASSKESGGTDTQYF
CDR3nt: TGTGCCAGTAGTAAGGAGAGCGGAGGCACAGATACGCAGTATTTT

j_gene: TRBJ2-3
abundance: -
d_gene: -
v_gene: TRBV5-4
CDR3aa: CASNPGARRTDTQYF
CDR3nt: TGTGCCAGCAACCCTGGGGCCCGACGCACAGATACGCAGTATTTT

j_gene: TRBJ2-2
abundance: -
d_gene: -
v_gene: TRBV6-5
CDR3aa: CASSYSRSVVTGELFF
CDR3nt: TGTGCCAGCAGTTACTCCAGGTCGGTAGTGACCGGGGAGCTGTTTTTT

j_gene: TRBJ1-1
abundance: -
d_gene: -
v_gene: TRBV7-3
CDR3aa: CASSPTGNTEAFF
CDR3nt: TGTGCCAGCAGCCCCACAGGGAACACTGAAGCTTTCTTT

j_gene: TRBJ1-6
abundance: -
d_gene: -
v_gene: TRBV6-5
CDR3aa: CASNWTPGSPLHF
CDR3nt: TGTGCCAGCAACTGGACGCCTGGTTCACCCCTCCACTTT

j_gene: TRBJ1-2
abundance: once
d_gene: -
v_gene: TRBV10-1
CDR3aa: CASSVKGARIVYGYTF
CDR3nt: TGCGCCAGCAGTGTCAAAGGGGCGCGGATTGTTTATGGCTACACCTTC

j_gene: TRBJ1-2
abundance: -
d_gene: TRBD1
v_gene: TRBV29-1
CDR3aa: CSALGAPGQGAGGYTF
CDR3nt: TGCAGCGCCCTCGGGGCCCCGGGACAGGGGGCAGGTGGCTACACCTTC

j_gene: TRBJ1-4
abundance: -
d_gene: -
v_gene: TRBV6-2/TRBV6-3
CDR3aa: CASSRPRTGEKLFF
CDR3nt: TGTGCCAGCAGCCGTCCCCGGACGGGGGAAAAACTGTTTTTT

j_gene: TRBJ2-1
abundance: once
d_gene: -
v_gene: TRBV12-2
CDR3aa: CASRLAGRNEQFF
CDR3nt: TGTGCAAGTCGCTTAGCAGGGCGCAATGAGCAGTTCTTC

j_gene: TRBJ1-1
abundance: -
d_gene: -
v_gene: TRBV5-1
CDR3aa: CASSLTGENTEAFF
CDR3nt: TGCGCCAGCAGCTTGACAGGAGAAAACACTGAAGCTTTCTTT

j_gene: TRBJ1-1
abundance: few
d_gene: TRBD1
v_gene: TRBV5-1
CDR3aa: CASSGLGTVEAFF
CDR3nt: TGCGCCAGCAGCGGATTAGGGACAGTTGAAGCTTTCTTT

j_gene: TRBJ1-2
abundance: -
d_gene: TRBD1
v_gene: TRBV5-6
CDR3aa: CASSSGQGLNYGYTF
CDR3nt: TGTGCCAGCAGCTCGGGACAGGGGCTCAACTATGGCTACACCTTC

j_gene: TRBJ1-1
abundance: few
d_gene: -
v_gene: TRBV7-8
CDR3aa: CASSPVGTYNTEAFF
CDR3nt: TGTGCCAGCAGCCCAGTGGGGACCTACAACACTGAAGCTTTCTTT

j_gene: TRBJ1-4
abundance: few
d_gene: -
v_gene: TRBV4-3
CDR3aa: CASSQDPSGTLDEEKLFF
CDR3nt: TGCGCCAGCAGCCAAGATCCTTCAGGGACCCTGGACGAGGAAAAACTGTTTTTT

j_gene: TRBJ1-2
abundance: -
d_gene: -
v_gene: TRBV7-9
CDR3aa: CASSPTPGEGYTF
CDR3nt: TGTGCCAGCAGCCCAACCCCAGGGGAAGGCTACACCTTC

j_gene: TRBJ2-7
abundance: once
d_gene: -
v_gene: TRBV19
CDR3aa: CASSPGEGNEQYF
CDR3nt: TGTGCCAGTAGTCCAGGAGAAGGGAACGAGCAGTACTTC

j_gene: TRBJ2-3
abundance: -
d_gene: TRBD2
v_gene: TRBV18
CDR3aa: CASSPRIGGAADTQYF
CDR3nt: TGTGCCAGCTCACCAAGGATCGGGGGGGCGGCAGATACGCAGTATTTT

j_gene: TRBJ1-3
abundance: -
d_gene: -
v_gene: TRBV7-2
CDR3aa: CASSPQGSGAGNTIYF
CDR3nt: TGTGCCAGCAGCCCGCAGGGGTCGGGGGCTGGAAACACCATATATTTT

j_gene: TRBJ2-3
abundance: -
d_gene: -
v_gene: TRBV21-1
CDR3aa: CASSIERQGPSDTQYF
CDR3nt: TGTGCCAGCAGCATAGAGCGACAGGGCCCATCAGATACGCAGTATTTT

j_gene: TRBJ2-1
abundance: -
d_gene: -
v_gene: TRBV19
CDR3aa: CAVLVIYEQFF
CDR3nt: TGTGCCGTGCTAGTTATCTATGAGCAGTTCTTC